Below, 4 T cell receptor beta chains from the same sample are listed, as sequenced in a study of cytomegalovirus exposure and HLA in healthy donors. The study ran its PCR with 60 Vbeta and 13 Jbeta primers. Method: immunoSEQ multiplex PCR; TCRdb's copy keeps in-frame clones and lacks some. The sample shows about 130,000 clones, approximately 83% of them seen only once. Sequencing was performed on PBMCs. The receptors were gathered from a woman aged 40 to 50 in good health and CMV-seropositive.

The rearrangement links TRBV25-1 to TRBJ2-6; 10 positions agree with TRBD2. Germline V gives CDR1 MGHDK, CDR2 SYGVNS. This CDR3 is 18 amino acids long. Trimming removed 1 base from V and 0 bases from J; junction bases left unmatched: 3. The CDR3 sequence: CASSEWSSGSSGANVLTF. The CDR3 region has the DNA TGTGCCAGCAGTGAATGGTCTAGCGGGAGCTCTGGGGCCAACGTCCTGACTTTC.

The chain recombines TRBV28 with TRBJ2-1; D call uncertain. The ends were cut back, 1 base at V and 0 bases at J, with 7 bases in the middle. This CDR3 is built from 15 residues. CDR1 and CDR2 (germline): MDHEN, SYDVKM. The DNA of the CDR3 is TGTGCCAGCAGTTTATTGAGGAGCTCCTACAATGAGCAGTTCTTC. It translates to CASSLLRSSYNEQFF. Combining the CDR3 with reference TRBV28 and TRBJ2-1 gives the whole variable domain DVKVTQSSRYLVKRTGEKVFLECVQDMDHENMFWYRQDPGLGLRLIYFSYDVKMKEKGDIPEGYSVSREKKERFSLILESASTNQTSMYLCASSLLRSSYNEQFFGPGTRLTVL.

The chain links TRBV29-1 to TRBJ2-1; no clear D. V dropped 4 bases and J dropped 7 bases, with 17 bases sitting between them. CDR3 length: 14 residues. Germline CDR1 SQVTM, CDR2 ANQGSEA. The CDR3 nucleotides read TGCAGCGTTGGCTTTCCCAGGCCCCCGAATGAGCAGTTCTTC. Translation: CSVGFPRPPNEQFF.

This clone was seen just once. The chain couples TRBV13 to TRBJ1-1, with D perhaps matching TRBD1 (6 bases). The germline CDR1 and CDR2 sequences are PRHDT and FYEKMQ (reference sequence). Trimming pared 8 bases from V and 1 base from J, leaving 17 bases between. This CDR3 has 15 residues. CDR3 in amino acids: CASRLGGPSNTEAFF. The CDR3 region has the DNA TGTGCCAGCCGCCTGGGGGGGCCCTCGAACACTGAAGCTTTCTTT.